Below are 21 T cell receptor beta chains sequenced from a single sample in a study of blood T cells in healthy people across ages. Then a second PCR, running roughly 7 to 11 cycles, was carried out with a sample-barcoded 5' primer and a J-beta primer mix. Via MiXCR, TCRdb re-called the 5' RACE reads, giving one row per CDR3 protein. This table holds about 1.5 million distinct CDR3 sequences, less than 45% found once. The sample comprised blood. The receptors shown here come from a woman aged 18 to 35 in good health.

The rearrangement uses TRBV29-1 and TRBJ2-4; a possible D gene is TRBD1 (6 bases). This CDR3 is built from 14 residues. Trimming pared 3 bases from V and 1 base from J, leaving 10 bases between. Germline CDR1 and CDR2: SQVTM and ANQGSEA. CDR3 residues: CSVDTGQAKNIQYF. In DNA, the CDR3 is TGCAGCGTTGACACAGGGCAGGCCAAAAACATTCAGTACTTC.

About this clonotype itself: One junction end disagrees with the germline gene, perhaps due to a read error. The chain carries TRBV7-2 and TRBJ1-6; no definite D call. The CDR3 is 15 amino acids. Per the germline V gene, CDR1 is SGHTA and CDR2 is FQGNSA. CDR3 DNA sequence: TGTGCCAGCAGCTTAGTAAGGGCCCCTGATTCACCCCCCCACTTT. Translation gives CASSLVRAPDSPPHF. Full variable domain (remainder filled in from reference TRBV7-2 and TRBJ1-6): GAGVSQSPSNKVTEKGKDVELRCDPISGHTALYWYRQSLGQGLEFLIYFQGNSAPDKSGLPSDRFSAERTGGSVSTLTIQRTQQEDSAVYLCASSLVRAPDSPPHFGNGTRLTVT.

With respect to this clonotype: One base away lies a much larger clone, so this may be a sequencing read error. The V call is TRBV4-2, the J call TRBJ2-7; TRBD1 aligns across 8 bases. The CDR3 spans 16 residues. Germline V gene lookup returns CDR1 LGHNA and CDR2 YNFKEQ. The CDR3 region is CARSPIPGTGYYEQYF. DNA of the CDR3: TGTGCCAGAAGCCCAATTCCCGGGACAGGATACTACGAGCAGTACTTC.

The chain couples TRBV20-1 to TRBJ2-7; 8 nucleotides align to TRBD1. Per germline, CDR1 DFQATT and CDR2 SNEGSKA (reference sequence). V lost 5 bases, J lost 4 bases, and 10 bases stayed unmatched. CDR3 length: 14 amino acids. The CDR3 loop reads CSAYHDRGLYEQYF. CDR3 bases: TGCAGTGCTTACCATGACAGGGGACTTTACGAGCAGTACTTC.

This clonotype was counted once. The V call is TRBV20-1, the J call TRBJ1-2; tentative D call: TRBD1 (5 bases). Germline V gene sequence: CDR1 DFQATT, CDR2 SNEGSKA (reference sequence). The CDR3 totals 15 residues. The V end lost 6 bases, the J end lost 0 bases, and 17 bases lay between the germline ends. CDR3 nucleotide sequence: TGCAGTGCGCCCCCGGGACCGCGAGCTAACTATGGCTACACCTTC. This translates into CSAPPGPRANYGYTF.

The chain couples TRBV14 to TRBJ1-6; the match to TRBD1 covers 8 bases. Germline V CDR1 and CDR2: SGHDN, FVKESK. Trimming cost V 1 base and J 8 bases; bases outside gene matches: 4. The CDR3 is 15 amino acids. The chain's CDR3 is CASSQVEQGDSPLHF. In DNA form, the CDR3 reads TGTGCCAGCAGCCAAGTCGAACAGGGGGATTCACCCCTCCACTTT.

This chain links TRBV7-2 with TRBJ2-7; possible D gene TRBD2, 6 bases. The end of the DNA fits TRBJ2-4 better, so the J call may be wrong. CDR1 and CDR2 from the germline V gene are SGHTA and FQGNSA. The CDR3 is made up of 14 amino acids. CDR3 nucleotides: TGTGCCAGCAGCTTAGAGGTTAAAGCGGGCATTCAGTACTTC. This sequence encodes CASSLEVKAGIQYF.

This clonotype was seen more than once but under ten times. CDR3 in amino acids: CATSDPLGDLRGNTDTQYF. The CDR3 coding sequence is TGTGCCACCAGTGATCCCCTGGGAGATTTGCGGGGAAACACAGATACGCAGTATTTT. V gene TRBV24-1 combines with J gene TRBJ2-3; D is perhaps TRBD2 (6 bases). There are 19 residues in the CDR3. The V end lost 3 bases, the J end lost 2 bases, and 23 bases lay between the germline ends. Germline assignment: CDR1 KGHDR and CDR2 SFDVKD.

J is TRBJ2-1 and V is TRBV7-2; 9 bases line up with TRBD1. CDR1 is SGHTA, CDR2 FQGNSA, per germline. The CDR3 length is 14 residues. Trimming removed 6 bases from V and 10 bases from J; junction bases left unmatched: 10. The CDR3 DNA is TGTGCCAGCAGGAGACAGGGGGGGACCTACGAGCAGTTCTTC. It encodes CASRRQGGTYEQFF.

The table lists this clonotype with a few counts. This sequence joins TRBV12-3 or TRBV12-4 and TRBJ1-5, with 7 nucleotides matching TRBD1. V shed 1 base and J 12 bases; nucleotides not matched to a gene: 12. The CDR3 covers 15 residues. This CDR3 is CASSLGEGAGNGQHF. CDR3 nucleotides: TGTGCCAGCAGTTTAGGGGAGGGGGCGGGGAATGGCCAGCATTTT.

The chain has TRBV7-2 and TRBJ2-1, with 8 nucleotides matching TRBD1. The CDR3 has 15 residues. CDR1 is SGHTA and CDR2 is FQGNSA in the germline V gene. V lost 4 bases, J lost 9 bases, and 11 bases stayed unmatched. The CDR3 loop reads CASSSPGGAAGEQFF. CDR3 in DNA: TGTGCCAGCAGCTCCCCAGGGGGCGCGGCGGGTGAGCAGTTCTTC.

This clonotype showed up just a few times. The rearrangement uses TRBV4-2 and TRBJ2-7; TRBD2 matches 11 bases. In germline, CDR1 is LGHNA, CDR2 YNFKEQ. Trimming took 3 bases from V and 1 from J; bases not matched to a gene: 5. This CDR3 contains 16 residues. The CDR3 nucleotides are TGTGCCAGCAGCCAGTTTAGCGGGAGGGGATCCTACGAGCAGTACTTC. Protein: CASSQFSGRGSYEQYF.

The chain couples TRBV13 to TRBJ2-1, with TRBD2 matching 14 bases. CDR3 length: 18 amino acids. CDR1 and CDR2 from the germline V gene are PRHDT and FYEKMQ (reference sequence). V was clipped by 3 bases and J by 2 bases; unmatched bases: 6. The CDR3 protein is CASSLGTSGRPTYNEQFF. The CDR3 DNA reads as TGTGCCAGCAGCTTGGGGACTAGCGGGAGACCTACCTACAATGAGCAGTTCTTC.

In regard to this clonotype: One end of the junction varies from germline; a read error may be responsible. The chain is built from TRBV7-7 and TRBJ2-2; D might be TRBD1 (5 bases). This CDR3 has 13 amino acids. The germline V gene has CDR1 SSHAT and CDR2 FNYEAQ (reference sequence). The CDR3 reads CASSFTTAGELFF. CDR3 DNA sequence: TGTGCTAGCAGCTTTACGACAGCCGGGGAGCTGTTTTTT.

The chain is built from TRBV20-1 and TRBJ2-3; TRBD2 is a possible D gene (6 bases). CDR1 DFQATT and CDR2 SNEGSKA come from the germline V gene (reference sequence). V dropped 5 bases and J dropped 1 base, with 10 bases sitting between them. The CDR3 length is 13 residues. CDR3 nucleotides: TGCAGTGCTGGGGGGTTCGGCACAGATACGCAGTATTTT. Translating it yields CSAGGFGTDTQYF.

This clonotype was seen more than once but under ten times. V and J are TRBV5-7 and TRBJ1-2; TRBD1 is a possible D gene (5 bases). TRBV5-7 is classed as an ORF, of uncertain function. V gave up 3 bases and J gave up 8 bases, with 17 bases separating them. This CDR3 region has 14 residues. The CDR3 spells CASSCYRSLSGYTF. In DNA, the CDR3 is TGTGCCAGCAGCTGTTACAGGTCACTCTCGGGCTACACCTTC.

The V gene is TRBV28, the J gene TRBJ1-2, with D possibly TRBD1 on 6 matching bases. This CDR3 has 15 amino acids. V was cut by 3 bases and J by 4 bases, with 15 bases left in between. Per the germline V gene, CDR1 is MDHEN and CDR2 is SYDVKM. The CDR3 here is CASSFGHRRGYGYTF. CDR3 sequence (DNA): TGTGCCAGCAGTTTCGGCCATCGCAGGGGCTATGGCTACACCTTC.

This clonotype was detected ten times or more. The V and J genes are TRBV20-1 and TRBJ1-5; 11 nucleotides agree with TRBD1. J lost 0 bases, V lost 3 bases, and 4 bases had no gene match. This CDR3 spans 16 amino acids. Per the germline V gene, CDR1 is DFQATT and CDR2 is SNEGSKA (reference sequence). The CDR3 protein is CSASVDRGLSNQPQHF. For the CDR3, the DNA is TGCAGTGCTAGCGTGGACAGGGGGCTTAGCAATCAGCCCCAGCATTTT.

The rearrangement uses TRBV7-2 and TRBJ1-2; D possibly corresponds to TRBD1 (6 bases). Trimming shortened V by 7 bases and J by 4 bases, and 13 bases separated the two germline ends. The CDR3 runs 13 residues. Germline V gene sequence: CDR1 SGHTA, CDR2 FQGNSA. The CDR3 loop reads CASTKRTAYGYTF. The CDR3 nucleotides read TGTGCCAGCACCAAAAGGACAGCCTATGGCTACACCTTC.

The chain links TRBV2 to TRBJ2-5; 8 nucleotides agree with TRBD2. Germline CDR1 and CDR2: SNHLY and FYNNEI. The CDR3 extends over 16 amino acids. V shed 2 bases and J 0 bases; nucleotides not matched to a gene: 5. CDR3 loop: CASSELTSGYQETQYF. In nucleotides, the CDR3 is TGTGCCAGCAGTGAATTAACTAGCGGATACCAAGAGACCCAGTACTTC. The full variable domain, rest sourced from reference TRBV2 and TRBJ2-5, is EPEVTQTPSHQVTQMGQEVILRCVPISNHLYFYWYRQILGQKVEFLVSFYNNEISEKSEIFDDQFSVERPDGSNFTLKIRSTKLEDSAMYFCASSELTSGYQETQYFGPGTRLLVL.

This clonotype has only a few counts. The rearrangement uses TRBV7-9 and TRBJ1-1; possibly TRBD1 for D (6 bases). Per germline, CDR1 SEHNR and CDR2 FQNEAQ (reference sequence). This CDR3 contains 14 residues. V lost 5 bases and J lost 4, with 14 bases in between. The CDR3 region has the DNA TGTGCCAGCAGCCCGACGCAGGGGACCACTGAAGCTTTCTTT. It codes for CASSPTQGTTEAFF. Based on the CDR3 plus reference TRBV7-9 and TRBJ1-1, the full variable domain is DTGVSQNPRHKITKRGQNVTFRCDPISEHNRLYWYRQTLGQGPEFLTYFQNEAQLEKSRLLSDRFSAERPKGSFSTLEIQRTEQGDSAMYLCASSPTQGTTEAFFGQGTRLTVV.